Included here is one TCR beta chain sequence, with context. Its antigen is currently unknown. These data are taken from a study of graft-versus-host responses after intestinal transplantation. Study-level background: Multivisceral, liver-intestinal, or isolated intestinal transplants were received by the recipients. Anti-thymocyte globulin induction was given to all recipients, followed by tacrolimus and steroids for approximately three years.

The germline V and J ends were trimmed by 5 bases and 5 bases, with 16 bases remaining between them. Germline V CDR1 and CDR2: SEHNR, FQNEAQ (reference sequence). The CDR3 runs to 15 residues. Produced via immunoSEQ multiplex PCR; TCRdb's table is partial and in-frame only. The table records 85,000 to 100,000 clones, 90% of them present only once. General study points: Individuals who had graft-donor T cell macrochimerism had allografts that showed high graft-versus-host to host-versus-graft clonal ratios.

The chain joins TRBV7-9 to TRBJ1-5; the D gene is possibly TRBD1 (5 bases). The origin of this receptor is a human donor who received an intestinal transplant. Sequencing used unstimulated CD4+ T cells sorted from spleen or lymph node cells, obtained before intestinal transplant. Here the CDR3 reads CASSRGWGGDQPQHF. The CDR3 DNA reads TGTGCCAGCAGCCGGGGTTGGGGCGGGGATCAGCCCCAGCATTTT.